This T cell receptor (beta chain) appears in the sequencing data of a study of shared clonotypes between healthy human individuals. Study results and caveats: Investigators collected only blood, and repertoires in tissues likely differ.

Recent vaccinations or acute infections were absent in the healthy HIV-negative adult donors. In the case of this clone: Its cognate antigen is unknown.

In the authors' methods: Filtering differed, since immunoSEQ gave only junction sequences and no quality scores. Sequencing used immunoSEQ multiplex PCR; TCRdb keeps in-frame clones, though not all of them. V and J calls and clone size follow that table, whereas D and trimming were derived from the DNA. Among some 450,000 clones, more than 70% were seen once, and the ten largest hold about 12%. The specimen was PBMCs. The origin of this receptor is a woman in her thirties or forties in good health. Some clones in this sample may be carry-over from other donors' samples.

The CDR3 DNA reads as TGTGCCAGCACCTCGGGTCCCGCGAATGAGCAGTTCTTC. It yields the protein CASTSGPANEQFF. This rearrangement joins TRBV2 to TRBJ2-1, with D uncertain. The CDR3 is 13 residues long. Germline values: CDR1 SNHLY, CDR2 FYNNEI. The V gene lost 7 bases and the J gene lost 7 bases, with 14 bases spanning the gap.